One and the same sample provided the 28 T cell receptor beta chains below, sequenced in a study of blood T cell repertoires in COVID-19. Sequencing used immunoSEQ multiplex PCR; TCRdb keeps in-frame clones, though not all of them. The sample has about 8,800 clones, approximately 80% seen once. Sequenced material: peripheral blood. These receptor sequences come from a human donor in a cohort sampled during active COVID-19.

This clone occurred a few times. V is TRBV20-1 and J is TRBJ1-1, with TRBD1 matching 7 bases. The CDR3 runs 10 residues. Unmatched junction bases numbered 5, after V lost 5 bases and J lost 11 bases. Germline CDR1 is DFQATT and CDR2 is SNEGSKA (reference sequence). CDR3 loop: CSARTGGAFF. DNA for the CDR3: TGCAGTGCTCGGACAGGCGGGGCTTTCTTT.

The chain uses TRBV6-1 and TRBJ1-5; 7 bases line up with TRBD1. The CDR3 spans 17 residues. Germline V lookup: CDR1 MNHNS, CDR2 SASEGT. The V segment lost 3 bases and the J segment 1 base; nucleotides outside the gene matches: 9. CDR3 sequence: CASSEVRQGASNQPQHF. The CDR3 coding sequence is TGTGCCAGCAGTGAGGTAAGACAGGGAGCGAGCAATCAGCCCCAGCATTTT.

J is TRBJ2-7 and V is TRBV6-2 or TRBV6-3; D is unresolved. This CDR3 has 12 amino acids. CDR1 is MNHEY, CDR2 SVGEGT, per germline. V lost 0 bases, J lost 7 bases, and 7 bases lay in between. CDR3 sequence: CASSYSGWEQYF. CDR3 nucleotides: TGTGCCAGCAGTTACTCGGGCTGGGAGCAGTACTTC.

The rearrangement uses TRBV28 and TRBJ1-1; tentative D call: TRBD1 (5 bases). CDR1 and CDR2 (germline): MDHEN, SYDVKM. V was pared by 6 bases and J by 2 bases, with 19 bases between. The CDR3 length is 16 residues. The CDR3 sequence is CASRSFWGLFNTEAFF. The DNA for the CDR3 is TGTGCCAGCAGGAGTTTTTGGGGCCTATTCAACACTGAAGCTTTCTTT.

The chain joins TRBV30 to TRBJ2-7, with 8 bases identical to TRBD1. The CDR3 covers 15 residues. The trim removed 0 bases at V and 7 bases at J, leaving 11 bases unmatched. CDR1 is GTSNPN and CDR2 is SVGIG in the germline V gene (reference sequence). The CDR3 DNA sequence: TGTGCCTGGAGTGTCCAGACAGGGGTTGTGGGTGAGCAGTACTTC. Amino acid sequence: CAWSVQTGVVGEQYF. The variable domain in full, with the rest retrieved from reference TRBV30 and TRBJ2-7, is SQTIHQWPATLVQPVGSPLSLECTVEGTSNPNLYWYRQAAGRGLQLLFYSVGIGQISSEVPQNLSASRPQDRQFILSSKKLLLSDSGFYLCAWSVQTGVVGEQYFGPGTRLTVT.

The CDR3 loop is CASSPPSVTKNIQYF. The CDR3 nucleotides are TGTGCCAGCTCACCACCGAGCGTCACCAAAAACATTCAGTACTTC. This sequence joins TRBV18 and TRBJ2-4; no reliable D call. Trimming removed 0 bases at V and 2 bases at J, with 8 bases between. Germline lookup yields CDR1 KGHSH and CDR2 LQKENI. The CDR3 spans 15 residues.

The chain's CDR3 is CSVVQNSNVLTF. CDR3 bases: TGCAGCGTTGTACAGAATTCCAACGTCCTGACTTTC. This chain uses TRBV29-1 with TRBJ2-6, with D unclear. Germline CDR1 SQVTM, CDR2 ANQGSEA. The CDR3 runs to 12 residues. Trimming pared 4 bases from V and 8 bases from J, leaving 9 bases between.

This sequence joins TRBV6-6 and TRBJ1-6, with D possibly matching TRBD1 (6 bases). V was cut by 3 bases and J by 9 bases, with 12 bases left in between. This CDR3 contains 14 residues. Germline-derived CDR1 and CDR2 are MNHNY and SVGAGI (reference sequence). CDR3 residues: CASSYQEDSSPLHF. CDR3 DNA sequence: TGTGCCAGCAGTTATCAGGAGGACAGTTCACCCCTCCACTTT.

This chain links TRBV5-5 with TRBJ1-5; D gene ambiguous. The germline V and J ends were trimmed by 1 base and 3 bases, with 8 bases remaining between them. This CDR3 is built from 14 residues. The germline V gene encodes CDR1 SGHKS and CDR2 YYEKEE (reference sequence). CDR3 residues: CASSLREYNQPQHF. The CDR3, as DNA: TGTGCCAGCAGCTTGCGGGAGTACAATCAGCCCCAGCATTTT.

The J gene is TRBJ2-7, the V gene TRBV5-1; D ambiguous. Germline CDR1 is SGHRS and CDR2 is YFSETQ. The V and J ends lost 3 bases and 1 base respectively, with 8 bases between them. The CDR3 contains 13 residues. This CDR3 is CASSSAGSYEQYF. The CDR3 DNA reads TGCGCCAGCAGCTCCGCAGGTTCCTACGAGCAGTACTTC. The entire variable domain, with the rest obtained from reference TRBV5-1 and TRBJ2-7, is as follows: KAGVTQTPRYLIKTRGQQVTLSCSPISGHRSVSWYQQTPGQGLQFLFEYFSETQRNKGNFPGRFSGRQFSNSRSEMNVSTLELGDSALYLCASSSAGSYEQYFGPGTRLTVT.

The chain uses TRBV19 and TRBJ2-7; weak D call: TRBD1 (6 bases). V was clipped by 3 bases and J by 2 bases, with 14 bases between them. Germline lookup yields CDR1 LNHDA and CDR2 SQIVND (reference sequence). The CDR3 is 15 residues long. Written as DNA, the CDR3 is TGTGCCAGTAGTATCCACCGAGGGGGAGCCTACGAGCAGTACTTC. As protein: CASSIHRGGAYEQYF. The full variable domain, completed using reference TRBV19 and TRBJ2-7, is DGGITQSPKYLFRKEGQNVTLSCEQNLNHDAMYWYRQDPGQGLRLIYYSQIVNDFQKGDIAEGYSVSREKKESFPLTVTSAQKNPTAFYLCASSIHRGGAYEQYFGPGTRLTVT.

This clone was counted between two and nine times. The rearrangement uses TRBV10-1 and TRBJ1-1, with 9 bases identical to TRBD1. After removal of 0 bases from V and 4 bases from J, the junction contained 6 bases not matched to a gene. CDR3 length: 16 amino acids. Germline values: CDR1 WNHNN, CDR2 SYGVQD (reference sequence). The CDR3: CASSESIATGGTEAFF. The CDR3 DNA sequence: TGCGCCAGCAGTGAGTCGATTGCGACAGGGGGCACTGAAGCTTTCTTT.

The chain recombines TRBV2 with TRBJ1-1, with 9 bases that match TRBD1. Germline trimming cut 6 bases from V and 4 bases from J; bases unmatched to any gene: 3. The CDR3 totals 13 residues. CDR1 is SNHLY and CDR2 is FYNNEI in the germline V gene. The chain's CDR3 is CASSGQGPTEAFF. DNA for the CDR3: TGTGCCAGCAGCGGACAGGGGCCCACTGAAGCTTTCTTT.

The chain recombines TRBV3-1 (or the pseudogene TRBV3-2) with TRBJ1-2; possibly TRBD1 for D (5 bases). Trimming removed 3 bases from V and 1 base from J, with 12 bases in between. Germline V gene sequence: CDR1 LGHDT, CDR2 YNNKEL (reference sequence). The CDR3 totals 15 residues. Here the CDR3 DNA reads TGTGCCAGCAGCCAGCGGCAGGGTGATAACTATGGCTACACCTTC. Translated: CASSQRQGDNYGYTF.

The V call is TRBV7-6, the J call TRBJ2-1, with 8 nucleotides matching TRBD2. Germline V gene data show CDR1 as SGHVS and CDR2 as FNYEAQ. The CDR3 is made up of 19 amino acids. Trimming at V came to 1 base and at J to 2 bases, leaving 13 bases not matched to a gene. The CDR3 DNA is TGTGCCAGCAGCTTAGACCCCTTAACTAGCGGTCGAACCTACAATGAGCAGTTCTTC. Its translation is CASSLDPLTSGRTYNEQFF.

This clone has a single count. CDR3 protein: CASSFAGEQYF. The CDR3 DNA follows: TGTGCCAGCAGTTTTGCCGGCGAGCAGTACTTC. The gene calls are TRBV28 and TRBJ2-7, with no clear D. The CDR3 extends over 11 amino acids. The V gene's germline CDR1 is MDHEN and CDR2 SYDVKM. The V end was cut by 3 bases, the J end by 6 bases, with 6 bases between.

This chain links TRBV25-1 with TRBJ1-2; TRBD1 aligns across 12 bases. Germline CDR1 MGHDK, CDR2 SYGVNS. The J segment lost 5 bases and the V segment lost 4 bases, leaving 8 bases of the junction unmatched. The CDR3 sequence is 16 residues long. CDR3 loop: CASSVMGTGGAYGYTF. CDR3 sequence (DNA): TGTGCCAGCAGTGTAATGGGGACAGGGGGCGCGTATGGCTACACCTTC.

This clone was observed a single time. Here the CDR3 DNA reads TGCGCCAGCAGCCAAGATCTGGGGGGCTCTGGAAACACCATATATTTT. Encoded protein: CASSQDLGGSGNTIYF. This rearrangement joins TRBV4-3 to TRBJ1-3; D possibly corresponds to TRBD1 (5 bases). The CDR3 consists of 16 residues. With 0 bases removed from V and 0 bases from J, the gap between germline ends came to 9 bases. CDR1 is LGHNA and CDR2 is YSLEER in the germline V gene.

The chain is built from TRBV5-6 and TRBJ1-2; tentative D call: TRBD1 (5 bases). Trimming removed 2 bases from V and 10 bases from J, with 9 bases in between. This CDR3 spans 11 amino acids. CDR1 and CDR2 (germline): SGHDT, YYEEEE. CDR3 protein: CASSFGRVYTF. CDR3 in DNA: TGTGCCAGCAGCTTTGGCAGGGTCTACACCTTC.

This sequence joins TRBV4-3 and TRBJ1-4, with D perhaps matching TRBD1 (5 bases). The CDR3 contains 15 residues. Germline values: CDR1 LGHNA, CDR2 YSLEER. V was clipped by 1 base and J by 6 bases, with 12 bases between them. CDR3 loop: CASSQVGQGDEKLFF. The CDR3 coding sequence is TGCGCCAGCAGCCAAGTGGGGCAGGGTGATGAAAAACTGTTTTTT.

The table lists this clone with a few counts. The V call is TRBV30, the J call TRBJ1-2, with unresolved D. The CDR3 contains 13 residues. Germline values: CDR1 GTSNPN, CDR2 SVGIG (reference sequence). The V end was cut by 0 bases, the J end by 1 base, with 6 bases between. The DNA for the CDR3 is TGTGCCTGGAGTGTAAAGAGTAACTATGGCTACACCTTC. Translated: CAWSVKSNYGYTF.

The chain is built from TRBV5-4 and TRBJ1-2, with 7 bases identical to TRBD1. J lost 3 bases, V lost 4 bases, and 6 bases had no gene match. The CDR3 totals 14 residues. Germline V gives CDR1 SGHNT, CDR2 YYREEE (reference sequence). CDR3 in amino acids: CASSRQGVDYGYTF. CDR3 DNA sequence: TGTGCCAGCAGCCGGCAGGGGGTGGACTATGGCTACACCTTC.

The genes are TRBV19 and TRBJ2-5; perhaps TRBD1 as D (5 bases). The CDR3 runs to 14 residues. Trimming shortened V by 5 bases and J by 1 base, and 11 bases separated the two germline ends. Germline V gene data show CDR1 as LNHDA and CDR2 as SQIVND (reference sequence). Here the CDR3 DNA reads TGTGCCAGTAGTTTACAGGAAACCCAAGAGACCCAGTACTTC. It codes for CASSLQETQETQYF. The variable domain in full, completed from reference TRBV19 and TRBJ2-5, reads DGGITQSPKYLFRKEGQNVTLSCEQNLNHDAMYWYRQDPGQGLRLIYYSQIVNDFQKGDIAEGYSVSREKKESFPLTVTSAQKNPTAFYLCASSLQETQETQYFGPGTRLLVL.

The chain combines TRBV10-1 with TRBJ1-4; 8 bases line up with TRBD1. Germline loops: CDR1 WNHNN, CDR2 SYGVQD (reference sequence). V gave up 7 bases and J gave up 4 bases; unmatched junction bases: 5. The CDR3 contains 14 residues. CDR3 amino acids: CASNYTGGNEKLFF. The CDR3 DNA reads TGCGCCAGCAACTACACAGGGGGTAATGAAAAACTGTTTTTT.

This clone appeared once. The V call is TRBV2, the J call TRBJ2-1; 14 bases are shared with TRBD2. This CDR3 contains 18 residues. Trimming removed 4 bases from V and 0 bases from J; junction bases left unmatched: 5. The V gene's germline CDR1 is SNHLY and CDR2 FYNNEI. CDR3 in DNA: TGTGCCAGCAGTGGGACTAGCGGGGGGAGAAGCTCCTACAATGAGCAGTTCTTC. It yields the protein CASSGTSGGRSSYNEQFF.

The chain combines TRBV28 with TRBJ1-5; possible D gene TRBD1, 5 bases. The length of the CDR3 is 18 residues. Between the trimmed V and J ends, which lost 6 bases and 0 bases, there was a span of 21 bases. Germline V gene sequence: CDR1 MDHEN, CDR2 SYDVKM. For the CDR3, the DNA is TGTGCCAGCAGCTACATGGGGTGGCTAGGGGCTAGCAATCAGCCCCAGCATTTT. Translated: CASSYMGWLGASNQPQHF.

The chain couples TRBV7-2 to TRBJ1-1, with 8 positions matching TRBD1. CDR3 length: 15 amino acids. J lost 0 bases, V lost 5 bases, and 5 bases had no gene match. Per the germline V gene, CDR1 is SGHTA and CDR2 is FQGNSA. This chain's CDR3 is CASSTGQGMNTEAFF. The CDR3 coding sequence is TGTGCCAGCAGCACAGGACAGGGAATGAACACTGAAGCTTTCTTT.

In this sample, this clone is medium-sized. This chain's CDR3 is CASSYSPGGMNTEAFF. CDR3 coding DNA: TGTGCCAGCAGTTACTCTCCAGGGGGGATGAACACTGAAGCTTTCTTT. The V gene is TRBV6-5, the J gene TRBJ1-1; 7 bases fit TRBD1. V lost 0 bases, J lost 0 bases, and 4 bases stayed unmatched. This CDR3 is built from 16 residues. Germline assignment: CDR1 MNHEY and CDR2 SVGAGI.